Listed here is a single T cell receptor beta chain. What it recognizes is unknown. This entry belongs to a study of vaccination effects on CD4 cells after COVID-19. Some clones are missing from TCRdb's copy, which holds only in-frame ones; the method was immunoSEQ multiplex PCR. The sample includes 35,000 to 45,000 clones, around 78% seen only once; the top ten take 33%. The ViraFEST assay expanded antigen-specific CD4+ T cells with viral peptide pools before sequencing. Culture proceeded for 9 to 11 days, and CD4+ T cells were then isolated. The person had PCR-confirmed SARS-CoV-2 infection between March and December 2020. Between the trimmed V and J ends, which lost 3 bases and 5 bases, there was a span of 20 bases. The CDR3 has 17 residues. From germline, CDR1 is SEHNR and CDR2 FQNEAQ (reference sequence).

The sequence was collected from a human donor who had a prior SARS-CoV-2 infection. The sequencing here drew on CD4+ T cells from PBMCs cultured with a peptide pool, taken before COVID-19 vaccination. The chain has TRBV7-9 and TRBJ2-1; D might be TRBD2 (5 bases). The CDR3 here is CASSFGLAWRQNNEQFF. The CDR3 DNA reads as TGTGCCAGCAGCTTCGGGCTAGCCTGGCGGCAAAACAATGAGCAGTTCTTC.